Listed here are 2 T cell receptor beta chains from one sample, sequenced in a study of blood T cell repertoires in COVID-19. The assay was immunoSEQ multiplex PCR, and TCRdb's table has in-frame clones only and misses some. The table includes 150,000 to 200,000 clones, approximately 87% detected once. Material for sequencing was peripheral blood. The source of these receptors is a woman aged 70 to 79 with acute or convalescent COVID-19.

The DNA for the CDR3 is TGTGCCAGCAGCTTACGCATTACGAGTGATGAGCAGTTCTTC. This sequence encodes CASSLRITSDEQFF. The V call is TRBV7-2, the J call TRBJ2-1, with no clear D. The germline V gene encodes CDR1 SGHTA and CDR2 FQGNSA. The V gene lost 2 bases and the J gene lost 8 bases, with 13 bases spanning the gap. The CDR3 spans 14 residues. Full variable domain (missing parts from reference TRBV7-2 and TRBJ2-1): GAGVSQSPSNKVTEKGKDVELRCDPISGHTALYWYRQSLGQGLEFLIYFQGNSAPDKSGLPSDRFSAERTGGSVSTLTIQRTQQEDSAVYLCASSLRITSDEQFFGPGTRLTVL.

This clone was observed a handful of times. CDR3 in amino acids: CASSRGEQYF. Written as DNA, the CDR3 is TGTGCCAGCTCTAGGGGCGAGCAGTACTTC. The V and J genes are TRBV2 and TRBJ2-7; tentative D call: TRBD1 (5 bases). The CDR3 sequence is 10 residues long. CDR1 and CDR2 (germline): SNHLY, FYNNEI. Trimming removed 8 bases at V and 6 bases at J, with 8 bases between.